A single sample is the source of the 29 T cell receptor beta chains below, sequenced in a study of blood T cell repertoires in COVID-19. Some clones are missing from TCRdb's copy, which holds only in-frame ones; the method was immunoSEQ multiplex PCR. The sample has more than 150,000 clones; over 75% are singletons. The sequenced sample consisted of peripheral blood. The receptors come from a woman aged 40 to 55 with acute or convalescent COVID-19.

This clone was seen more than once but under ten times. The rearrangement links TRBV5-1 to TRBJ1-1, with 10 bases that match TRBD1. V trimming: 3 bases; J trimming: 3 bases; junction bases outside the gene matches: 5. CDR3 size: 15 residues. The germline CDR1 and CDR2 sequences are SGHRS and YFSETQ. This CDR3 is CASSSPGTGDTEAFF. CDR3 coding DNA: TGCGCCAGCAGCTCCCCCGGGACAGGGGACACTGAAGCTTTCTTT.

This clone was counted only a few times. CDR3 residues: CASSPGTGGLYEQYF. For the CDR3, the DNA is TGTGCCAGCAGCCCAGGGACAGGGGGCTTGTACGAGCAGTACTTC. The chain combines TRBV4-2 with TRBJ2-7, with 12 bases fitting TRBD1. V was clipped by 4 bases and J by 4 bases; unmatched bases: 5. This CDR3 has 15 residues. Germline V CDR1 and CDR2: LGHNA, YNFKEQ.

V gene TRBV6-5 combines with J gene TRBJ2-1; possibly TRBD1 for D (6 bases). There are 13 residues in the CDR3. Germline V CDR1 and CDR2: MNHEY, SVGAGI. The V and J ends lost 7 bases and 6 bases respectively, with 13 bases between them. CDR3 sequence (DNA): TGTGCCAGCAACCGGGACATTGGCAATGAGCAGTTCTTC. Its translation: CASNRDIGNEQFF.

DNA for the CDR3: TGTGCCAGCAGCTTCGGGGGAGGCCGAGGTGAAAAACTGTTTTTT. This sequence encodes CASSFGGGRGEKLFF. V and J are TRBV7-8 and TRBJ1-4; D may be TRBD1 (5 bases). Germline-derived CDR1 and CDR2 are SGHVS and FQNEAQ. The CDR3 has 15 amino acids. The germline V and J ends were trimmed by 3 bases and 7 bases, with 15 bases remaining between them.

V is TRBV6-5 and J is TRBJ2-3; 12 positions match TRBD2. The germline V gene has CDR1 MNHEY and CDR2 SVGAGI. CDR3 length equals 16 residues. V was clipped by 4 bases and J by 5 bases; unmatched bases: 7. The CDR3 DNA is TGTGCCAGCAGTTCCCGACTAGCGGGAGATCGAGATACGCAGTATTTT. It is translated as CASSSRLAGDRDTQYF.

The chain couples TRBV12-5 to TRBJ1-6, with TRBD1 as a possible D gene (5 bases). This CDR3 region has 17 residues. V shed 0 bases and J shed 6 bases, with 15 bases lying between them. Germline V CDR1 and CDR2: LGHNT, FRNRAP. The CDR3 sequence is CASGLVVGQFSNSPLHF. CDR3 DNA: TGTGCTAGTGGTTTGGTTGTGGGGCAGTTCTCTAATTCACCCCTCCACTTT.

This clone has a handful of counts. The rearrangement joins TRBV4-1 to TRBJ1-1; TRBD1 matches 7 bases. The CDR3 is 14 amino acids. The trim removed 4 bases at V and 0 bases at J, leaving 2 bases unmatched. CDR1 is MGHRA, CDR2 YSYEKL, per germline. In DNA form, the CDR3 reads TGCGCCAGCAGCCTTGACAGGGTGAACACTGAAGCTTTCTTT. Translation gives CASSLDRVNTEAFF.

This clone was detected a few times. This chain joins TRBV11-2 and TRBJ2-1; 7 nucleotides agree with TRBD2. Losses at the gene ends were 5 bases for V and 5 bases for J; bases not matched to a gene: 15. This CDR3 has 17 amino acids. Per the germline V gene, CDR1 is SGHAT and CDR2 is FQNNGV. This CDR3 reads CASSPRLATQRDNEQFF. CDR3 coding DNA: TGTGCCAGCAGCCCGAGACTAGCAACTCAACGAGACAATGAGCAGTTCTTC.

CDR3 protein: CASILGQGGLITEAFF. CDR3 DNA sequence: TGTGCCAGTATACTAGGACAGGGCGGCTTGATCACTGAAGCTTTCTTT. V and J are TRBV19 and TRBJ1-1, with 8 bases aligning to TRBD1. The V and J ends lost 7 bases and 4 bases, in that order; junction bases with no gene match: 14. Germline values: CDR1 LNHDA, CDR2 SQIVND (reference sequence). The CDR3 covers 16 residues.

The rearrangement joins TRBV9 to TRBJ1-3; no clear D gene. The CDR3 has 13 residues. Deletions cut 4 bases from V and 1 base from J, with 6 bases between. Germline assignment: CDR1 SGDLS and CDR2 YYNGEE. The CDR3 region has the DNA TGTGCCAGCAGCTCTCTGTCTGGAAACACCATATATTTT. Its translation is CASSSLSGNTIYF. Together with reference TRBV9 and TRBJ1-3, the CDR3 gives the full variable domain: DSGVTQTPKHLITATGQRVTLRCSPRSGDLSVYWYQQSLDQGLQFLIQYYNGEERAKGNILERFSAQQFPDLHSELNLSSLELGDSALYFCASSSLSGNTIYFGEGSWLTVV.

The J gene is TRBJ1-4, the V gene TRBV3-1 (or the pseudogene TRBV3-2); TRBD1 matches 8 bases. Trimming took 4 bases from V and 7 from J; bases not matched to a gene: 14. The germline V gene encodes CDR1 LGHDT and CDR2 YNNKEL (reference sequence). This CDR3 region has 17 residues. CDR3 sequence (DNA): TGTGCCAGCAGCCGAGGGACAGGACCCCGGGGTGGTGAAAAACTGTTTTTT. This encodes CASSRGTGPRGGEKLFF.

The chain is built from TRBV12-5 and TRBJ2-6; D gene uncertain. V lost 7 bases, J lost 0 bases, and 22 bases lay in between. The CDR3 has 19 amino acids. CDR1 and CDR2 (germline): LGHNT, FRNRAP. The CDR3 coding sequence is TGTGCTAGTGCCTGGGCCTTACAATCCGTGTACTCTGGGGCCAACGTCCTGACTTTC. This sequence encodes CASAWALQSVYSGANVLTF.

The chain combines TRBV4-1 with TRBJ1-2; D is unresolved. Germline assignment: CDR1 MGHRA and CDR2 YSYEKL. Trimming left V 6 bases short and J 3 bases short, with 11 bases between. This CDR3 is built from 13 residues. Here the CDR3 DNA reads TGCGCCAGCAGTGAACAGTTGTACTATGGCTACACCTTC. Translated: CASSEQLYYGYTF.

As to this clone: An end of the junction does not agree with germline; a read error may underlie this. The CDR3, as DNA: TGTGCCAGCAGTCTAACCGGGAGCACTGAATCTTTCTTT. It yields the protein CASSLTGSTESFF. The V and J genes are TRBV2 and TRBJ1-1; D gene uncertain. Germline lookup yields CDR1 SNHLY and CDR2 FYNNEI. The CDR3 has 13 residues.

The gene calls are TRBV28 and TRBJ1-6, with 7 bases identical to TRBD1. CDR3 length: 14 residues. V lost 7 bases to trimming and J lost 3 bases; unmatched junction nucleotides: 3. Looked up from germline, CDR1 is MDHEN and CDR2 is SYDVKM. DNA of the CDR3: TGTGCCAGCACGGGACAGTTCTATAATTCACCCCTCCACTTT. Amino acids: CASTGQFYNSPLHF.

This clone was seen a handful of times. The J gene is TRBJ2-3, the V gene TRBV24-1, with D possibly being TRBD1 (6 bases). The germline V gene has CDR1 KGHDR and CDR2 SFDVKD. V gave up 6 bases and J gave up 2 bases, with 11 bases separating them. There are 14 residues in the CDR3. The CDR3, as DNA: TGTGCCACCAGTTTTGGACAGACCACAGATACGCAGTATTTT. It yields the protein CATSFGQTTDTQYF.

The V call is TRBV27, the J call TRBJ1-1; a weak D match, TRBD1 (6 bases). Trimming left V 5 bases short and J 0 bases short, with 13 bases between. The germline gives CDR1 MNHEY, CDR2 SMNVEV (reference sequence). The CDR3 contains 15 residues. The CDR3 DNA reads TGTGCCAGCAGTAGAGTAGGGGGAATGAACACTGAAGCTTTCTTT. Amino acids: CASSRVGGMNTEAFF.

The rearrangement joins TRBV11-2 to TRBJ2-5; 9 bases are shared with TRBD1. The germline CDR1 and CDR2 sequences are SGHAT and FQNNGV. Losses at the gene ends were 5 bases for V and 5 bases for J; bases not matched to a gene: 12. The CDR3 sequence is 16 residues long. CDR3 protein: CASSDGTGRYFETQYF. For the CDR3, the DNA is TGTGCCAGCAGCGACGGGACAGGGAGGTATTTTGAGACCCAGTACTTC.

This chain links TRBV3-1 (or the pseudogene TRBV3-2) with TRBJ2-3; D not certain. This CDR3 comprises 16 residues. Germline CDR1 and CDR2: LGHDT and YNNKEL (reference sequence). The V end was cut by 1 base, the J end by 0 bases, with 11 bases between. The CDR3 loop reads CASSQVNRASTDTQYF. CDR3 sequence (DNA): TGTGCCAGCAGCCAAGTAAACAGAGCCAGCACAGATACGCAGTATTTT.

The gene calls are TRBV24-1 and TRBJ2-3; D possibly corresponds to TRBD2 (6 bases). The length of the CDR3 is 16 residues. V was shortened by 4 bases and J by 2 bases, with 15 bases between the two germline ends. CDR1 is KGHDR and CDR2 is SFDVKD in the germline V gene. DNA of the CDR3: TGTGCCACCAGTGACGCGGGGAGGCAGGACACAGATACGCAGTATTTT. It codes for CATSDAGRQDTDTQYF.

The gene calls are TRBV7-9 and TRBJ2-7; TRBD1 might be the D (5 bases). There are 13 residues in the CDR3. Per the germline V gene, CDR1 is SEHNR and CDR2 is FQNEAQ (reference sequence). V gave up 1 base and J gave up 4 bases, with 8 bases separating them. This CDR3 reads CASSLEGAYEQYF. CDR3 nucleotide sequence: TGTGCCAGCAGCTTAGAAGGGGCTTACGAGCAGTACTTC.

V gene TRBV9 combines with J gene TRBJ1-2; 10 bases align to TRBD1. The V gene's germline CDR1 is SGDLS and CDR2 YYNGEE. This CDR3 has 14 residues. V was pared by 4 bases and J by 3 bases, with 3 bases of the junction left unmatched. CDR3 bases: TGTGCCAGCAGCCCAGGGACAGGGGACTATGGCTACACCTTC. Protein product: CASSPGTGDYGYTF.

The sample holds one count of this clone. CDR3 in amino acids: CASSSSWALTNEKLFF. As DNA, the CDR3 is TGTGCCAGCAGTTCATCGTGGGCGTTGACTAATGAAAAACTGTTTTTT. The rearrangement uses TRBV6-5 and TRBJ1-4; D uncertain. There are 16 residues in the CDR3. Trimming cost V 4 bases and J 2 bases, with 14 bases left between them. Per the germline V gene, CDR1 is MNHEY and CDR2 is SVGAGI.

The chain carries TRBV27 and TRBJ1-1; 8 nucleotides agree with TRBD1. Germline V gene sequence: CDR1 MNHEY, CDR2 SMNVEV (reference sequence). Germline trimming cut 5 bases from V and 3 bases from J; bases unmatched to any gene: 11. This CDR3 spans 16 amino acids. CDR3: CASSIKQGAWDTEAFF. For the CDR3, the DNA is TGTGCCAGCAGTATCAAGCAGGGGGCGTGGGACACTGAAGCTTTCTTT.

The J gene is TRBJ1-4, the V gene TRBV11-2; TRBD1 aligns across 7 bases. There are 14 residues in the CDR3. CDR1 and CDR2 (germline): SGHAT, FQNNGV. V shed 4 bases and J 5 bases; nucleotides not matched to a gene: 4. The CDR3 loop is CASSSGQSNEKLFF. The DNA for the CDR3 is TGTGCCAGCAGCTCGGGACAGAGCAATGAAAAACTGTTTTTT.

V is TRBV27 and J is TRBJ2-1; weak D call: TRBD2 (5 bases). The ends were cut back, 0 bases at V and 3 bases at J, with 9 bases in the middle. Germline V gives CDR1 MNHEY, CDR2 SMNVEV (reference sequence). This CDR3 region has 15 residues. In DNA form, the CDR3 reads TGTGCCAGCAGTTTATCGCCTAGCAGCTACAATGAGCAGTTCTTC. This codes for CASSLSPSSYNEQFF.

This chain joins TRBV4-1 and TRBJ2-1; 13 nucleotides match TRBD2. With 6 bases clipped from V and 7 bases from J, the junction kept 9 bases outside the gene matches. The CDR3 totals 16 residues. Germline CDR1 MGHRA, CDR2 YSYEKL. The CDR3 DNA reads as TGCGCCAGCAGGGAGACTAGCGGGAGGTCTTTGAATGAGCAGTTCTTC. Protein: CASRETSGRSLNEQFF.

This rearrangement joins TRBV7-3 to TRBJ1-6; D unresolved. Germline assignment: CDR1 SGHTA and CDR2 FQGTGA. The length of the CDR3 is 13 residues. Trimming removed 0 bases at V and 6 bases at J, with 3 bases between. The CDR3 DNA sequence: TGTGCCAGCAGCTTAACGAGTAATTCACCCCTCCACTTT. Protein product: CASSLTSNSPLHF.

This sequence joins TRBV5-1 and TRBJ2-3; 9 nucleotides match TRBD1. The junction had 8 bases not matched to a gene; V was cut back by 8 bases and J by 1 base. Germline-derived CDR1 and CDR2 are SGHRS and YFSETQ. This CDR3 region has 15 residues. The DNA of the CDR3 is TGCGCCAGTACAGGGGGCCTTCTAGGCACAGATACGCAGTATTTT. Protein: CASTGGLLGTDTQYF.